Below, one TCR beta chain is given with its context. Antigen: not known. This sample was included in a study of cytomegalovirus exposure and HLA in healthy donors. Study results and limitations: The study designated 150 or so TCR beta chains cytomegalovirus-associated.

Some clones are missing from TCRdb's copy, which holds only in-frame ones; the method was immunoSEQ multiplex PCR. The sample carries tens of thousands of clones, roughly 96% recorded once. V lost 1 base and J lost 8; bases outside the gene matches: 0. The CDR3 length is 14 residues. Germline-derived CDR1 and CDR2 are SEHNR and FQNEAQ (reference sequence). The source is a man aged 18 to 35 in good health and CMV-seronegative. This chain joins TRBV7-9 and TRBJ1-6; 9 nucleotides line up with TRBD1. Sequencing was performed on PBMCs. The CDR3 loop is CASSLGTGDSPLHF. DNA for the CDR3: TGTGCCAGCAGCTTAGGGACAGGGGATTCACCCCTCCACTTT.